This is a list of T cell receptor beta chains from one sample in a study of blood T cell repertoires in COVID-19. Using immunoSEQ multiplex PCR, the repertoire was profiled, and TCRdb retains in-frame clones only, with some absent. This sample has 120,000 to 150,000 clones, with roughly 79% found just once. The sequenced sample was peripheral blood. These receptors all stem from a human donor with acute or convalescent COVID-19. The donor label of this sample is uncertain. The CDR3 runs from the conserved cysteine through the conserved F or W. Each record gives: D gene, clone size, J gene, V gene, CDR3 DNA, CDR3 protein. The D gene is left open where the match is weak. Clone size is given for some rows only: seen once, a few or many times, or a class if the clone is expanded.

>-|-|TRBJ2-1|TRBV7-2
TGTGCCAGCAGCTCCCCCGGGGAAGGCAATGAGCAGTTCTTC
CASSSPGEGNEQFF
>-|-|TRBJ1-1|TRBV30
TGTGCCTGGGAAACAGGGCCCGCGGCGATGAACACTGAAGCTTTCTTT
CAWETGPAAMNTEAFF
>TRBD1|-|TRBJ1-3|TRBV6-6
TGTGCCAGCAGCCTAGGACAGGGCGGAACGGGAAACACCATATATTTT
CASSLGQGGTGNTIYF
>-|-|TRBJ2-2|TRBV11-3
TGTGCCAGCAGCCGTGACACCGGGGAGCTGTTTTTT
CASSRDTGELFF
>-|-|TRBJ1-4|TRBV5-1
TGCGCCAGCAGCTTCAAACCTACAGGGGAAAAACTGTTTTTT
CASSFKPTGEKLFF
>-|-|TRBJ1-1|TRBV12-3/TRBV12-4
TGTGCCAGCAGTGGGGCCCCGAACACTGAAGCTTTCTTT
CASSGAPNTEAFF
>TRBD1|-|TRBJ2-7|TRBV6-5
TGTGCCAGCAGTCCCGGGACAGGGAGGAACGAGCAGTACTTC
CASSPGTGRNEQYF
>-|-|TRBJ2-2|TRBV18
TGTGCCAGCTCAGTTTCGATAATAGGACAAACGAACACCGGGGAGCTGTTTTTT
CASSVSIIGQTNTGELFF
>TRBD1|-|TRBJ1-1|TRBV5-1
TGCGCCAGCAGCACAGGACAGGGCACTATGAACACTGAAGCTTTCTTT
CASSTGQGTMNTEAFF
>-|-|TRBJ1-4|TRBV20-1
TGCAGTGCTCAACAGGGCCCAAAACTGTTTTTT
CSAQQGPKLFF
>TRBD1|-|TRBJ2-2|TRBV27
TGTGCCAGCAGTCTTCCCGGGACAGTGAACACCGGGGAGCTGTTTTTT
CASSLPGTVNTGELFF
>-|-|TRBJ1-2|TRBV21-1
TGTGCCAGCAGTAACCCGGGGGGGAAGGGAAACTATGGCTACACCTTC
CASSNPGGKGNYGYTF
>-|-|TRBJ1-5|TRBV5-1
TGCGCCAGCAGCTTGGACGCGGGCTTGGAGCCCCAGCATTTT
CASSLDAGLEPQHF
>TRBD1|few|TRBJ1-4|TRBV18
TGTGCCAGCTCACCTCCGGGACAGGGGAATGAAAAACTGTTTTTT
CASSPPGQGNEKLFF
>-|-|TRBJ2-3|TRBV29-1
TGCAGCGTTGACCTGGGCGCAGATACGCAGTATTTT
CSVDLGADTQYF
>-|-|TRBJ1-2|TRBV24-1
TGTGCCACCAGTGGAGACAGAAACTATGGCTACACCTTC
CATSGDRNYGYTF
>-|-|TRBJ2-2|TRBV30
TGTGCCTGGAGTAGGCAGGGGGGACTTAGGGGCACCGGGGAGCTGTTTTTT
CAWSRQGGLRGTGELFF
>TRBD2|-|TRBJ2-5|TRBV2
TGTGCCAGCAAGACTAGCGGGGGGCAAGAGACCCAGTACTTC
CASKTSGGQETQYF
>TRBD1|-|TRBJ1-6|TRBV3-1/TRBV3-2
TGTGCCAGCAGCCAGACGGGACAGGGAACCTCACCCCTCCACTTT
CASSQTGQGTSPLHF
>-|-|TRBJ1-1|TRBV2
TGTGCCAGCAGTGTGGAGGCTAACACTGAAGCTTTCTTT
CASSVEANTEAFF
>TRBD1|-|TRBJ1-3|TRBV18
TGTGCCAGCTCCCGACAGGGGGCTGGAAACACCATATATTTT
CASSRQGAGNTIYF
>TRBD2|-|TRBJ2-3|TRBV6-5
TGTGCCAGCAGCTACGGGGGGACTAGCACAGATACGCAGTATTTT
CASSYGGTSTDTQYF
>TRBD1|-|TRBJ1-1|TRBV10-3
TGTGTCACACAGGGGCTGGACACTGAAGCTTTCTTT
CVTQGLDTEAFF
>TRBD2|-|TRBJ2-3|TRBV24-1
TGTGCCACCAGTGATTTGTCCGGGGGGGCCATAGATACGCAGTATTTT
CATSDLSGGAIDTQYF
>-|-|TRBJ1-1|TRBV18
TGTGCCAGCTCACCACTGAGGGGGGGGCTGAACACTGAAGCTTTCTTT
CASSPLRGGLNTEAFF
>TRBD1|-|TRBJ1-5|TRBV27
TGTGCCAGCAGAGGGGGCGCGACAGATAGCAATCAGCCCCAGCATTTT
CASRGGATDSNQPQHF
>TRBD1|once|TRBJ1-2|TRBV6-1
TGTGCCAGCAGTGAAGCTGGACAGGGGGCGCGAGGCTACACCTTC
CASSEAGQGARGYTF